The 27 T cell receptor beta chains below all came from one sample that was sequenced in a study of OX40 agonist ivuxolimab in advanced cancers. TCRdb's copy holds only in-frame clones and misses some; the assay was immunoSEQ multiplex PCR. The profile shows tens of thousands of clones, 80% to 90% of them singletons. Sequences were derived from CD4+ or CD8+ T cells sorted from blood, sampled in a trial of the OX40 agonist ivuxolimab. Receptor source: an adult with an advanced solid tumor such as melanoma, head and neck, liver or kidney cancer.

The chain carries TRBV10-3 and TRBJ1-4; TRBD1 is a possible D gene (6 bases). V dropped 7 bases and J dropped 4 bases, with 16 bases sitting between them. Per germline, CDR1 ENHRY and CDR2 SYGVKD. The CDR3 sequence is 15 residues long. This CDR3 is CAIIFRGPGNEKLFF. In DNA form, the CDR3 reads TGTGCCATCATTTTCCGGGGGCCAGGTAATGAAAAACTGTTTTTT.

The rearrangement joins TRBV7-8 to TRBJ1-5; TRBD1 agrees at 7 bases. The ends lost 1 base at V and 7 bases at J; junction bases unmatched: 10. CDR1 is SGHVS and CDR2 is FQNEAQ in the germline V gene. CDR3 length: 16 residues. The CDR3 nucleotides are TGTGCCAGCAGCTTAGAGGCAGGGGGATTCAGGCAGCCCCAGCATTTT. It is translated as CASSLEAGGFRQPQHF.

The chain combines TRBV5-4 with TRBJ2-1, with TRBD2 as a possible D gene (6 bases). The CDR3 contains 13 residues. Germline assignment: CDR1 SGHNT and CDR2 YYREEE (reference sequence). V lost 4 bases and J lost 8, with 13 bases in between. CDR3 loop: CASSPGWGDEQFF. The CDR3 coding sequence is TGTGCCAGCAGCCCCGGTTGGGGGGATGAGCAGTTCTTC. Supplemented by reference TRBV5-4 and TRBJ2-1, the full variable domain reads ETGVTQSPTHLIKTRGQQVTLRCSSQSGHNTVSWYQQALGQGPQFIFQYYREEENGRGNFPPRFSGLQFPNYSSELNVNALELDDSALYLCASSPGWGDEQFFGPGTRLTVL.

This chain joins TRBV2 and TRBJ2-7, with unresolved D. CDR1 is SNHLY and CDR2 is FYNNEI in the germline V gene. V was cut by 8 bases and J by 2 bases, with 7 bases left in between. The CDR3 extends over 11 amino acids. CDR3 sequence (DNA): TGTGCCAGCGGGGTCACCTACGAGCAGTACTTC. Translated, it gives CASGVTYEQYF.

Written as DNA, the CDR3 is TGTGCCAGCAGCTTACAGTCCCAAGAGACCCAGTACTTC. It translates to CASSLQSQETQYF. V and J are TRBV7-3 and TRBJ2-5; D gene uncertain. CDR3 length: 13 amino acids. V was clipped by 2 bases and J by 1 base, with 5 bases between them. Germline V gives CDR1 SGHTA, CDR2 FQGTGA.

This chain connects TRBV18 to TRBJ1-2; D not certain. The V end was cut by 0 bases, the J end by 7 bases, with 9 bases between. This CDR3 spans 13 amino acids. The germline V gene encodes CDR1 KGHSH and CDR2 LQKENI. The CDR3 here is CASSPPYPIGYTF. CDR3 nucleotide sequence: TGTGCCAGCTCACCACCGTATCCAATTGGCTACACCTTC.

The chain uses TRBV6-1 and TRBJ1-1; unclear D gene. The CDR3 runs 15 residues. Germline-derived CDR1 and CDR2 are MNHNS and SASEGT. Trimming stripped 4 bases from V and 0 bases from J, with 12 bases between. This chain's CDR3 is CASSVQGQMNTEAFF. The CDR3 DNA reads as TGTGCCAGCAGTGTCCAAGGGCAGATGAACACTGAAGCTTTCTTT.

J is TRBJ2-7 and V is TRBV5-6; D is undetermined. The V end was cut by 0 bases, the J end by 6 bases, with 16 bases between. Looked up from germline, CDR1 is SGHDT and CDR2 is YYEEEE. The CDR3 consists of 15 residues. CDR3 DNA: TGTGCCAGCAGCTTGGGACCTCCGCTTCTCGTCGAGCAGTACTTC. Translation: CASSLGPPLLVEQYF. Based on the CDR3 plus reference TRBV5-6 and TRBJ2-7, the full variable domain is DAGVTQSPTHLIKTRGQQVTLRCSPKSGHDTVSWYQQALGQGPQFIFQYYEEEERQRGNFPDRFSGHQFPNYSSELNVNALLLGDSALYLCASSLGPPLLVEQYFGPGTRLTVT.

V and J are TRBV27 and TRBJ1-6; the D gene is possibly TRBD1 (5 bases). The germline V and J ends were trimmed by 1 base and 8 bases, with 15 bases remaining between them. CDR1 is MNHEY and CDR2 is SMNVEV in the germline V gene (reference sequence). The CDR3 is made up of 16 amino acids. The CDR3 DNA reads TGTGCCAGCAGTTTATTGTGGGGGGGGGAGTATTCACCCCTCCACTTT. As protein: CASSLLWGGEYSPLHF.

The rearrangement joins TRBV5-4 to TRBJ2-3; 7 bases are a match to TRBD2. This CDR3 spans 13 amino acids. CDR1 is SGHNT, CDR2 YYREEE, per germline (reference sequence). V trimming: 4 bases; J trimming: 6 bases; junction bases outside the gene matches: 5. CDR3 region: CASSKRDVDTQYF. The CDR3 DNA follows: TGTGCCAGCAGCAAGCGGGACGTCGATACGCAGTATTTT.

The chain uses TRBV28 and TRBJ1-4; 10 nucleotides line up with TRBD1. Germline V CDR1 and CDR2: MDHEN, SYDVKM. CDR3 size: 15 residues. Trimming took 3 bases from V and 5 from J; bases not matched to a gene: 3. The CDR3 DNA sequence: TGTGCCAGCAGTTTCGGGGACAGGGGAAATGAAAAACTGTTTTTT. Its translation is CASSFGDRGNEKLFF.

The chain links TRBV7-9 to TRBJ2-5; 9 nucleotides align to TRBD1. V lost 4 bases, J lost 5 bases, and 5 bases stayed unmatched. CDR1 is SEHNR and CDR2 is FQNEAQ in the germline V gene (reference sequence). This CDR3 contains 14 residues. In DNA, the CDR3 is TGTGCCAGCAGCTCCCGGACAGGGGCTGAGACCCAGTACTTC. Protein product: CASSSRTGAETQYF.

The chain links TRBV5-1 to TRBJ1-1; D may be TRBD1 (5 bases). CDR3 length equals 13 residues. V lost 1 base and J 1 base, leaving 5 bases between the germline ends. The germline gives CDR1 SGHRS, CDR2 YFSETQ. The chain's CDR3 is CASSLTGNTEAFF. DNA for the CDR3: TGCGCCAGCAGCTTGACAGGGAACACTGAAGCTTTCTTT. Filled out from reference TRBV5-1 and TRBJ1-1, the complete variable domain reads KAGVTQTPRYLIKTRGQQVTLSCSPISGHRSVSWYQQTPGQGLQFLFEYFSETQRNKGNFPGRFSGRQFSNSRSEMNVSTLELGDSALYLCASSLTGNTEAFFGQGTRLTVV.

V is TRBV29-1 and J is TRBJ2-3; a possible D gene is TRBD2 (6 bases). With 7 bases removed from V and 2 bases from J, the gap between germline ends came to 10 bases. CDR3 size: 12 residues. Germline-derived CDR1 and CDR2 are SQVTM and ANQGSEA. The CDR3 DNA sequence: TGCAGCGGGGGACTGCACACAGATACGCAGTATTTT. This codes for CSGGLHTDTQYF.

This CDR3 is CASSLVGGTPLYNEQFF. The CDR3 nucleotides read TGTGCCAGCAGCTTAGTGGGGGGGACACCCTTATACAATGAGCAGTTCTTC. The V call is TRBV7-2, the J call TRBJ2-1, with TRBD2 as a possible D gene (7 bases). CDR1 and CDR2 from the germline V gene are SGHTA and FQGNSA. CDR3 length: 17 residues. V was cut by 1 base and J by 4 bases, with 17 bases left in between.

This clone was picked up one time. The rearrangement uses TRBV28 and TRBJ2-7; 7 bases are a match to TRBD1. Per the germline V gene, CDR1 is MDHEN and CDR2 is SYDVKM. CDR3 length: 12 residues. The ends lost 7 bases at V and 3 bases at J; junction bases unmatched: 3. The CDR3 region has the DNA TGTGCCAGCATATCAGGGGGCTACGAGCAGTACTTC. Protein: CASISGGYEQYF.

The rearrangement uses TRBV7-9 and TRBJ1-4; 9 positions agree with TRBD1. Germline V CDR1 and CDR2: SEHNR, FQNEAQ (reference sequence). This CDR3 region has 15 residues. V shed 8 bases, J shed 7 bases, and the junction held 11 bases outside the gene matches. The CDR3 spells CASRPTGGYTEKLFF. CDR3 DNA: TGTGCCAGCCGGCCGACAGGGGGGTACACTGAAAAACTGTTTTTT.

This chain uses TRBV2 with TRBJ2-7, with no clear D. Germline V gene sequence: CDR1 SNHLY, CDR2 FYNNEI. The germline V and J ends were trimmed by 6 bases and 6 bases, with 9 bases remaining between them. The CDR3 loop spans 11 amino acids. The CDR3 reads CASSLDREQYV. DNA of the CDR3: TGTGCCAGCAGCCTTGATCGCGAGCAGTACGTC.

Written as DNA, the CDR3 is TGCGCCAGCAGCTTGGGGGACAGGGATTATAATGAAAAACTGTTTTTT. It codes for CASSLGDRDYNEKLFF. The chain couples TRBV5-1 to TRBJ1-4; TRBD1 agrees at 9 bases. The CDR3 is 16 residues long. Germline CDR1 and CDR2: SGHRS and YFSETQ. V shed 0 bases, J shed 4 bases, and the junction held 4 bases outside the gene matches.

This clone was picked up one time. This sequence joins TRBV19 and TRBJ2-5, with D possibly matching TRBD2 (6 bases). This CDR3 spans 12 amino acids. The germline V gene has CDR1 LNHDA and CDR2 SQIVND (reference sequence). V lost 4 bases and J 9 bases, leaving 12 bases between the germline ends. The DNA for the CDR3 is TGTGCCAGTAGTACAGGTCGCGGGGCCCAGTACTTC. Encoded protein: CASSTGRGAQYF.

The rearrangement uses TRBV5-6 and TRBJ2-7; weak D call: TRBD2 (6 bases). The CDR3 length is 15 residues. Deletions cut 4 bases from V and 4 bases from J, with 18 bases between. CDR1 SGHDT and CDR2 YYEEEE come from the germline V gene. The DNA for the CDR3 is TGTGCCAGCAGCAACTGGGGGAGGTTAAAGTACGAGCAGTACGTC. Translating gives CASSNWGRLKYEQYV.

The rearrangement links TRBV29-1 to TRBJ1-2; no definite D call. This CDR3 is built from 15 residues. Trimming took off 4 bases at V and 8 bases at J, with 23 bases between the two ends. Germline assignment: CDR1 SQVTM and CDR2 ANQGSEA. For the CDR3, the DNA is TGCAGCGTTGTCGGGGTGGGCGGCCGAGTGAAGGGCTACACCTTC. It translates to CSVVGVGGRVKGYTF.

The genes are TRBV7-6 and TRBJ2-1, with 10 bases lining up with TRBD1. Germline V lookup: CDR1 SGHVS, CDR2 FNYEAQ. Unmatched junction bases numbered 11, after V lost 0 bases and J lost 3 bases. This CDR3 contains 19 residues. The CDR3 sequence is CASSLAPGQGPQVYNEQFF. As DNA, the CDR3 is TGTGCCAGCAGCTTAGCACCGGGACAGGGGCCGCAGGTCTACAATGAGCAGTTCTTC.

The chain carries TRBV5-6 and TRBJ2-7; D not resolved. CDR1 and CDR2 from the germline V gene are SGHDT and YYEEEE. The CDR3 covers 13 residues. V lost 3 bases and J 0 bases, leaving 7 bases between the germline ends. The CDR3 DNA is TGTGCCAGCAGCTCGCCCAACTCCTACGAGCAGTACTTC. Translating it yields CASSSPNSYEQYF. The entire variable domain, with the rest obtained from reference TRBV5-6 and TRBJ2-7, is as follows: DAGVTQSPTHLIKTRGQQVTLRCSPKSGHDTVSWYQQALGQGPQFIFQYYEEEERQRGNFPDRFSGHQFPNYSSELNVNALLLGDSALYLCASSSPNSYEQYFGPGTRLTVT.

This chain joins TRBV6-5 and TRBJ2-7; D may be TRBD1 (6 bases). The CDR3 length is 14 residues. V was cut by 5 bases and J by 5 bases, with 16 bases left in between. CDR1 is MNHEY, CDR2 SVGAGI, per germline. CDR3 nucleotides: TGTGCCAGCAGTACCTACAGGGTTCGGGACGAGCAGTACTTC. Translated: CASSTYRVRDEQYF.

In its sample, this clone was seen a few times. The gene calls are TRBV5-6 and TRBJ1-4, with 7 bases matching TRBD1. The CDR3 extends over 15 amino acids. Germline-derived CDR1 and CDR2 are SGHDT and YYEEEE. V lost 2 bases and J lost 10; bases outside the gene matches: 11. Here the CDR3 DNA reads TGTGCCAGCAGCTTAACTCGACAGGGATTCTCAAAACTGTTTTTT. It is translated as CASSLTRQGFSKLFF.

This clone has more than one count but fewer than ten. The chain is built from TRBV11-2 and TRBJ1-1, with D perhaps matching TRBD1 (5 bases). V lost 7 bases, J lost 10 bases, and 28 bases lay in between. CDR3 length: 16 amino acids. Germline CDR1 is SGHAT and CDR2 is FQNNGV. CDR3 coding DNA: TGTGCCAGCAACCGGGGGTTGGCAGGGACCTTCGGGGGAGCTTTCTTT. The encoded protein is CASNRGLAGTFGGAFF. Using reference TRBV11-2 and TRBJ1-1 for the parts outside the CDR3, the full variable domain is EAGVAQSPRYKIIEKRQSVAFWCNPISGHATLYWYQQILGQGPKLLIQFQNNGVVDDSQLPKDRFSAERLKGVDSTLKIQPAKLEDSAVYLCASNRGLAGTFGGAFFGQGTRLTVV.